The 9 T cell receptor beta chains below all came from one sample that was sequenced in a study of blood T cell repertoires in COVID-19. Method: immunoSEQ multiplex PCR; TCRdb's copy keeps in-frame clones and lacks some. The data hold under 300,000 clones, with around 93% observed a single time. Sequences were obtained from PBMCs or T cells enriched from blood (not recorded which). The receptors come from a human donor in a cohort exposed to, infected with or recovered from COVID-19 (not recorded which). The donor label of this sample is uncertain.

The chain is built from TRBV27 and TRBJ1-2; TRBD1 agrees at 7 bases. Per the germline V gene, CDR1 is MNHEY and CDR2 is SMNVEV (reference sequence). The CDR3 has 14 amino acids. After removal of 3 bases from V and 4 bases from J, the junction contained 5 bases not matched to a gene. CDR3 nucleotides: TGTGCCAGCAGTTTGGGGACAGAGACCTATGGCTACACCTTC. This gives the protein CASSLGTETYGYTF.

The chain combines TRBV27 with TRBJ1-4, with TRBD1 identical over 8 bases. There are 15 residues in the CDR3. The junction had 7 bases not matched to a gene; V was cut back by 5 bases and J by 5 bases. Germline V gene sequence: CDR1 MNHEY, CDR2 SMNVEV (reference sequence). The CDR3 bases are TGTGCCAGCAGTACCGACAGGGGTAGGAATGAAAAACTGTTTTTT. Its translation is CASSTDRGRNEKLFF.

The chain joins TRBV7-6 to TRBJ2-1; 12 bases fit TRBD2. Germline trimming cut 0 bases from V and 7 bases from J; bases unmatched to any gene: 10. Germline-derived CDR1 and CDR2 are SGHVS and FNYEAQ. The CDR3 has 18 amino acids. CDR3 region: CASSLAPPSGGGGNEQFF. CDR3 nucleotides: TGTGCCAGCAGCTTAGCGCCCCCTAGCGGGGGGGGTGGGAATGAGCAGTTCTTC. Complete variable domain (other parts from reference TRBV7-6 and TRBJ2-1): GAGVSQSPRYKVTKRGQDVALRCDPISGHVSLYWYRQALGQGPEFLTYFNYEAQQDKSGLPNDRFSAERPEGSISTLTIQRTEQRDSAMYRCASSLAPPSGGGGNEQFFGPGTRLTVL.

Concerning this clone: Other DNA sequences in this specimen translate into the identical CDR3. The chain joins TRBV9 to TRBJ2-5; possibly TRBD2 for D (5 bases). This CDR3 is built from 13 residues. Germline values: CDR1 SGDLS, CDR2 YYNGEE. V lost 0 bases and J 5 bases, leaving 8 bases between the germline ends. CDR3 in amino acids: CASSVVGGETQYF. The CDR3 DNA follows: TGTGCCAGCAGCGTAGTGGGCGGGGAGACCCAGTACTTC.

This chain links TRBV18 with TRBJ2-5; D is unclear. Trimming removed 1 base at V and 7 bases at J, with 4 bases between. The CDR3 loop spans 11 amino acids. CDR1 and CDR2 (germline): KGHSH, LQKENI. The CDR3 DNA reads TGTGCCAGCTCACCACGGGCGACCCAGTACTTC. Translation gives CASSPRATQYF. Full variable domain (remainder filled in from reference TRBV18 and TRBJ2-5): NAGVMQNPRHLVRRRGQEARLRCSPMKGHSHVYWYRQLPEEGLKFMVYLQKENIIDESGMPKERFSAEFPKEGPSILRIQQVVRGDSAAYFCASSPRATQYFGPGTRLLVL.

The chain couples TRBV4-1 to TRBJ2-3; tentatively, D is TRBD1 (5 bases). Per germline, CDR1 MGHRA and CDR2 YSYEKL. Trimming stripped 5 bases from V and 3 bases from J, with 18 bases between. This CDR3 has 16 residues. The CDR3 DNA sequence: TGCGCCAGCAGCAGCCTTTACAGGATCGGAACAGATACGCAGTATTTT. Encoded protein: CASSSLYRIGTDTQYF.

The chain uses TRBV18 and TRBJ1-3; 8 positions match TRBD1. The V and J ends lost 1 base and 0 bases, in that order; junction bases with no gene match: 14. This CDR3 is built from 20 residues. Germline lookup yields CDR1 KGHSH and CDR2 LQKENI. The CDR3 DNA reads as TGTGCCAGCTCACCACGTCCGACAGGGGTCCGAACCGCCTCTGGAAACACCATATATTTT. Its translation: CASSPRPTGVRTASGNTIYF.

This chain uses TRBV5-1 with TRBJ1-1; 7 bases match TRBD1. V was clipped by 7 bases and J by 1 base; unmatched bases: 10. Germline V gene data show CDR1 as SGHRS and CDR2 as YFSETQ. The CDR3 is made up of 15 amino acids. CDR3 sequence (DNA): TGCGCCAGCGAAGAAACCGGGACAGAGAACACTGAAGCTTTCTTT. This gives the protein CASEETGTENTEAFF.

Here the CDR3 DNA reads TGTGCCAGCACCCCGGGACAGGGTTTCTACGAGCAGTACTTC. It encodes CASTPGQGFYEQYF. This sequence joins TRBV2 and TRBJ2-7; 9 nucleotides line up with TRBD1. The CDR3 is 14 residues long. V lost 7 bases, J lost 3 bases, and 7 bases stayed unmatched. CDR1 and CDR2 from the germline V gene are SNHLY and FYNNEI.